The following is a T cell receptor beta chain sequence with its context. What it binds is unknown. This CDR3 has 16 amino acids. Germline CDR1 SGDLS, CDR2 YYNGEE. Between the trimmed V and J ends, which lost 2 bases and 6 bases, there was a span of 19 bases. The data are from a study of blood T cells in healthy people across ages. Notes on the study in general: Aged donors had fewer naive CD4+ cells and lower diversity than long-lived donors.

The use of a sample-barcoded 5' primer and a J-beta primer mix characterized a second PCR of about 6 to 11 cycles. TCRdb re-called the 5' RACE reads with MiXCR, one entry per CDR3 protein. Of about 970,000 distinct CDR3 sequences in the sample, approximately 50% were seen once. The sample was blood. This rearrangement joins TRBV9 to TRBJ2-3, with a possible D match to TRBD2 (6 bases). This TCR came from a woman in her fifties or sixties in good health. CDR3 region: CASSVQTSFDVDTQYF. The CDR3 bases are TGTGCCAGCAGCGTCCAGACTAGTTTTGACGTGGATACGCAGTATTTT.